The following is a TCR beta chain sequence with its context. Antigen specificity is unknown. The record originates from a study of shared clonotypes between healthy human individuals. Study details: There were three CD4 naive, three CD4 memory, two CD8 naive and one CD8 memory plates per donor.

General study results and limits: The study generally estimated greater richness for naive than memory subsets.

Trimming shortened V by 4 bases and J by 9 bases, and 15 bases separated the two germline ends. Germline CDR1 and CDR2: PRHDT and FYEKMQ (reference sequence). The CDR3 is 14 residues long. Evenly divided among several immunoSEQ plates was the genomic DNA of each subset. Using immunoSEQ multiplex PCR, the repertoire was profiled, and TCRdb retains in-frame clones only, with some absent. Of approximately 320,000 clones listed, over 65% are singletons. The sequenced material came from memory CD4+ T cells sorted from blood. The subset: CD45RA-negative fraction. The receptor's source is a man aged 25 to 40 in good health. This chain joins TRBV13 and TRBJ2-2; possibly TRBD1 for D (5 bases). This CDR3 is CASSSQGGERELFF. The CDR3 nucleotides read TGTGCCAGCAGCTCCCAGGGTGGGGAACGGGAGCTGTTTTTT.